What follows is one T cell receptor (beta chain) and its context. The data were obtained in a study of blood T cell repertoires in COVID-19. The method was immunoSEQ multiplex PCR; TCRdb's version includes in-frame clones alone and lacks a portion of them. This table holds about 39,000 clones, approximately 85% found once. Trimming took off 7 bases at V and 0 bases at J, with 13 bases between the two ends. This CDR3 has 15 residues. CDR1 is MDHEN and CDR2 is SYDVKM in the germline V gene. The specimen sequenced was peripheral blood. This chain connects TRBV28 to TRBJ2-1; D is perhaps TRBD1 (6 bases). This sequence originates from a man in his fifties or sixties with acute or convalescent COVID-19. The CDR3 region has the DNA TGTGCCAGCACCCGTCAGGGGTTCTCCTACAATGAGCAGTTCTTC. Protein sequence: CASTRQGFSYNEQFF.